Following are 6 T cell receptor beta chains from one sample sequenced in a study of blood T cell repertoires in COVID-19. Method: immunoSEQ multiplex PCR; TCRdb's copy keeps in-frame clones and lacks some. The sample lists approximately 150,000 clones; more than 75% were seen once. The sequenced sample was peripheral blood. The receptor set was obtained from an elderly man with acute or convalescent COVID-19.

The rearrangement joins TRBV3-1 (or the pseudogene TRBV3-2) to TRBJ2-7; 8 bases are shared with TRBD1. The CDR3 is 15 amino acids. V shed 3 bases and J 2 bases; nucleotides not matched to a gene: 6. The germline gives CDR1 LGHDT, CDR2 YNNKEL (reference sequence). The CDR3 spells CASSQAGTGTYEQYF. The CDR3 DNA reads TGTGCCAGCAGCCAGGCCGGGACAGGAACCTACGAGCAGTACTTC.

The V gene is TRBV7-9, the J gene TRBJ1-2; D is undetermined. CDR1 SEHNR and CDR2 FQNEAQ come from the germline V gene (reference sequence). The V gene lost 6 bases and the J gene lost 1 base, with 9 bases spanning the gap. This CDR3 is 13 amino acids long. This CDR3 is CASSLQNNYGYTF. The CDR3 region has the DNA TGTGCCAGCAGTCTACAGAATAACTATGGCTACACCTTC.

The chain combines TRBV6-5 with TRBJ2-2; TRBD1 matches 11 bases. CDR1 MNHEY and CDR2 SVGAGI come from the germline V gene. Trimming cost V 10 bases and J 4 bases; bases outside gene matches: 5. The CDR3 has 14 amino acids. The CDR3 is CANGQGAGTGELFF. CDR3 nucleotide sequence: TGTGCCAACGGACAGGGGGCGGGCACCGGGGAGCTGTTTTTT.

The rearrangement joins TRBV6-5 to TRBJ2-7, with 10 bases lining up with TRBD1. The V and J ends lost 4 bases and 5 bases, in that order; junction bases with no gene match: 8. The CDR3 runs 15 residues. Per germline, CDR1 MNHEY and CDR2 SVGAGI. CDR3 sequence: CASSFPGQGTNEQYF. The DNA for the CDR3 is TGTGCCAGCAGTTTTCCGGGACAGGGGACCAACGAGCAGTACTTC.

V gene TRBV5-1 combines with J gene TRBJ2-2; 8 positions match TRBD1. Germline CDR1 SGHRS, CDR2 YFSETQ. This CDR3 has 18 amino acids. The J segment lost 2 bases and the V segment lost 3 bases, leaving 12 bases of the junction unmatched. This CDR3 reads CASSWVPGQEDNTGELFF. CDR3 coding DNA: TGCGCCAGCAGCTGGGTACCGGGACAGGAGGACAACACCGGGGAGCTGTTTTTT.

The chain has TRBV3-1 (or the pseudogene TRBV3-2) and TRBJ1-2, with D possibly TRBD1 on 5 matching bases. The germline V gene has CDR1 LGHDT and CDR2 YNNKEL (reference sequence). CDR3 length: 13 amino acids. Trimming shortened V by 4 bases and J by 3 bases, and 9 bases separated the two germline ends. CDR3 sequence reads: CASSPTGYYGYTF. The DNA of the CDR3 is TGTGCCAGCAGCCCCACAGGATACTATGGCTACACCTTC.